The T cell receptor beta chain under discussion was sequenced for a study of blood T cell repertoires in COVID-19. In terms of age and location, participants ranged from roughly 18 to 90 years and lived in under 30 US areas. Assignments of participants to cohorts depended upon their own reported clinical history. In Cohort 3, a recovered donor had either two negative PCRs, clearance, or symptom resolution. In this sample, this clone turned up once. Produced via immunoSEQ multiplex PCR; TCRdb's table is partial and in-frame only. Of about 220,000 clones in the sample, about 88% are singletons; the top ten hold just over 2.5%. From germline, CDR1 is MNHNS and CDR2 SASEGT. V was pared by 0 bases and J by 7 bases, with 5 bases of the junction left unmatched. The length of the CDR3 is 14 residues.

The sequenced sample was PBMCs or T cells enriched from blood (not recorded which). The sequence was obtained from a woman under 40 who had recovered from COVID-19. The chain recombines TRBV6-1 with TRBJ1-2, with 7 bases lining up with TRBD1. The CDR3 DNA follows: TGTGCCAGCAGTGAAGCGCGCCAGGGGGGTGGCTACACCTTC. This encodes CASSEARQGGGYTF.